The clone carrying this T cell receptor beta chain was seen only a few times. The ends lost 4 bases at V and 1 base at J; junction bases unmatched: 16. Looked up from germline, CDR1 is SGDLS and CDR2 is YYNGEE. The CDR3 is 18 amino acids. Clones were sequenced by immunoSEQ multiplex PCR, and TCRdb holds only the in-frame ones, with some missing. The sample records about 72,000 clones, roughly 93% being singletons. The data derive from a study of T cells after somatic rescue of genetic block. The sequenced sample was peripheral blood mononuclear cells (PBMCs). V usage is TRBV9 and J usage is TRBJ1-2; 7 bases line up with TRBD1. The sequence came from a man aged 30-40 years. This chain's CDR3 is CASSRAPHRGYLNYGYTF. DNA for the CDR3: TGTGCCAGCAGCAGGGCCCCTCACAGGGGATACCTTAACTATGGCTACACCTTC.